The T cell receptor beta chain described here comes from a study of T cell responses to AZD1222 COVID-19 vaccine. Study outcomes and limitations: The donors showed a predominance of white British ancestry and of females, with possible underestimation of clonal diversity. At baseline, just five to seven AZD1222 recipients tested seropositive. Along spike, vaccine-associated CD4 TCRs were found throughout, with dominance at 160-218 and 743-854. Spike-specific TCR breadth rose after two AZD1222 doses, and depth rose as well.

Generated by immunoSEQ multiplex PCR, the TCRdb table keeps only in-frame clones and is missing some. The table lists more than 110,000 clones, about 90% of them singletons. In regard to this clone: Its antigen is unknown.

This sequence was found in an adult who received the AZD1222 COVID-19 vaccine. Sequenced here: peripheral blood, sampled 28 days after the second AZD1222 dose.

The chain's CDR3 is CASSLGGQGLPPQHF. In DNA, the CDR3 is TGTGCCAGCAGCTTAGGGGGACAGGGTCTTCCGCCCCAGCATTTT. The chain carries TRBV7-9 and TRBJ1-5; 9 bases line up with TRBD1. Germline V gene lookup returns CDR1 SEHNR and CDR2 FQNEAQ (reference sequence). Trimming at V came to 1 base and at J to 9 bases, leaving 7 bases not matched to a gene. This CDR3 comprises 15 residues. The whole variable domain, filled in from reference TRBV7-9 and TRBJ1-5, reads DTGVSQNPRHKITKRGQNVTFRCDPISEHNRLYWYRQTLGQGPEFLTYFQNEAQLEKSRLLSDRFSAERPKGSFSTLEIQRTEQGDSAMYLCASSLGGQGLPPQHFGDGTRLSIL.